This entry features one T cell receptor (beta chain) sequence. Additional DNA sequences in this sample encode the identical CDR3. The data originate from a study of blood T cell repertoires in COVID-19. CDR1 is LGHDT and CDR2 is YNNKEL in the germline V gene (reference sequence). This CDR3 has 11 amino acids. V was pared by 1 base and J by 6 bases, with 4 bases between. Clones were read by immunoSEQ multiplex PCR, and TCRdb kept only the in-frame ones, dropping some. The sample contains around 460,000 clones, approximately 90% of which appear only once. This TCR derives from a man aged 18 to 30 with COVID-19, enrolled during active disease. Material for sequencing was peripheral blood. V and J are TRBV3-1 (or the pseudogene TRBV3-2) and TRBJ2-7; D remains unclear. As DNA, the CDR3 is TGTGCCAGCAGCCAAGCAGGCGAGCAGTACTTC. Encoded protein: CASSQAGEQYF.